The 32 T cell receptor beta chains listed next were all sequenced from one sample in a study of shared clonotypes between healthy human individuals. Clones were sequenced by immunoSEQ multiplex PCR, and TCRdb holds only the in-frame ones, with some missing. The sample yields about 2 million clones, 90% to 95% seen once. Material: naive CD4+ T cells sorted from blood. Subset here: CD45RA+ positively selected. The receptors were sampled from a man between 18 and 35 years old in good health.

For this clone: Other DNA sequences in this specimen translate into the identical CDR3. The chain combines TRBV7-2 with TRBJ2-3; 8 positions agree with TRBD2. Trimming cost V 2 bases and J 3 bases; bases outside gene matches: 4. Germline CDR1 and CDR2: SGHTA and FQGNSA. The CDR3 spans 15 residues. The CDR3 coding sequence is TGTGCCAGCAGCTTACGCGGGAGGAAAACAGATACGCAGTATTTT. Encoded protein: CASSLRGRKTDTQYF.

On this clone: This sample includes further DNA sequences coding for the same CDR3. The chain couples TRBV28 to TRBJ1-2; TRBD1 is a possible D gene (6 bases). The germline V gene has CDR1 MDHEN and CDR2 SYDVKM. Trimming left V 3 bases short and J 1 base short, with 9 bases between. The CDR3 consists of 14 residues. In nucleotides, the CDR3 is TGTGCCAGCAGTTTGGGACAAATTAACTATGGCTACACCTTC. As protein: CASSLGQINYGYTF.

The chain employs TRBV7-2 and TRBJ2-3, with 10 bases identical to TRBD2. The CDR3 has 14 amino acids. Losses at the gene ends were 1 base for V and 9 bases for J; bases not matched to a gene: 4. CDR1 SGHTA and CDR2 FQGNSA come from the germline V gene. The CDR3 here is CASSLVAGGDTQYF. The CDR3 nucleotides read TGTGCCAGCAGCTTAGTAGCGGGAGGAGACACGCAGTATTTT. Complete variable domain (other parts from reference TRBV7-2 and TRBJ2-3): GAGVSQSPSNKVTEKGKDVELRCDPISGHTALYWYRQSLGQGLEFLIYFQGNSAPDKSGLPSDRFSAERTGGSVSTLTIQRTQQEDSAVYLCASSLVAGGDTQYFGPGTRLTVL.

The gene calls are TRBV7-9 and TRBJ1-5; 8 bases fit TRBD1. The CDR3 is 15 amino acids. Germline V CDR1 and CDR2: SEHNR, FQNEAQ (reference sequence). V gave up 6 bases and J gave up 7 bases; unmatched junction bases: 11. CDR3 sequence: CASSLTGDPGQPQHF. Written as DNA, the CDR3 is TGTGCCAGCAGTTTGACAGGGGACCCGGGGCAGCCCCAGCATTTT.

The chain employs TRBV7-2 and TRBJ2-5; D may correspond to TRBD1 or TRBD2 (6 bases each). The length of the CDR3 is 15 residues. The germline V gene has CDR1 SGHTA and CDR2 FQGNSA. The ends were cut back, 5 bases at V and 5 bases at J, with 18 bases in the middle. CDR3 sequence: CASSRGRGAWETQYF. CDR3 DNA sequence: TGTGCCAGCAGCCGGGGGCGGGGCGCTTGGGAGACCCAGTACTTC.

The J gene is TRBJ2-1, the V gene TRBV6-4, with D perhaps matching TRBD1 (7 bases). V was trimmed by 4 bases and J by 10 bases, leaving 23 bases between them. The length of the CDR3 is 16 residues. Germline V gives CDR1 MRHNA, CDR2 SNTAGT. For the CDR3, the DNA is TGTGCCAGCAGTGGGCTAGGACAGGAGGGGGTCGGAGAGCAGTTCTTC. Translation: CASSGLGQEGVGEQFF.

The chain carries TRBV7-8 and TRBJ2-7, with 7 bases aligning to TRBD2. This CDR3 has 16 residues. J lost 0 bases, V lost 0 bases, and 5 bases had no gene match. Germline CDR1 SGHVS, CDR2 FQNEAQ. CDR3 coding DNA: TGTGCCAGCAGCTTAGCGGGGAGGGTAAGCTCCTACGAGCAGTACTTC. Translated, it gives CASSLAGRVSSYEQYF. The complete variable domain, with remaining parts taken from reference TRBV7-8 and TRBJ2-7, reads GAGVSQSPRYKVAKRGQDVALRCDPISGHVSLFWYQQALGQGPEFLTYFQNEAQLDKSGLPSDRFFAERPEGSVSTLKIQRTQQEDSAVYLCASSLAGRVSSYEQYFGPGTRLTVT.

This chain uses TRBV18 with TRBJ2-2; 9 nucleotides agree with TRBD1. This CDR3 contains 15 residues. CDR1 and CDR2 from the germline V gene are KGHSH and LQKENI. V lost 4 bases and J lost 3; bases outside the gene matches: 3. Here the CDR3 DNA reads TGTGCCAGCTCACATTGGGACAGGGACACCGGGGAGCTGTTTTTT. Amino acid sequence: CASSHWDRDTGELFF.

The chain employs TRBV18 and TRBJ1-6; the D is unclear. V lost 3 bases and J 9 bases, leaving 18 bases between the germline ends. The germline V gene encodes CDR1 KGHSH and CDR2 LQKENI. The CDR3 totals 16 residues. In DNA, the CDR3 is TGTGCCAGCTCACCCCTGCCCGGACTAGGACGTTCACCCCTCCACTTT. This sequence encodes CASSPLPGLGRSPLHF.

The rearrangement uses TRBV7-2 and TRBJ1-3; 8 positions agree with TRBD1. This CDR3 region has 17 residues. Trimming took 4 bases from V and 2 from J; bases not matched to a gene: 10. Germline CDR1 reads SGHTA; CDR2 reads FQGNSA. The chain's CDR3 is CASSSTGQVIPGNTIYF. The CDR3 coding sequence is TGTGCCAGCAGCTCAACGGGACAGGTGATCCCTGGAAACACCATATATTTT.

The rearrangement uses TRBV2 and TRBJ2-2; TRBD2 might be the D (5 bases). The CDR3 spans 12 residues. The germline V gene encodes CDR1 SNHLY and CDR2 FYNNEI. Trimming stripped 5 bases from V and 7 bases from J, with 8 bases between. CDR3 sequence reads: CASSKEGGELFF. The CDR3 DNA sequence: TGTGCCAGCAGTAAAGAGGGCGGGGAGCTGTTTTTT.

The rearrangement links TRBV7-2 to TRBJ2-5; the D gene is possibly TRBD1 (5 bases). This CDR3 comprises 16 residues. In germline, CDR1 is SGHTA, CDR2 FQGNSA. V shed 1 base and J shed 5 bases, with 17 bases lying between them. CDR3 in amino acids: CASSLVSSGPWETQYF. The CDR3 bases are TGTGCCAGCAGCTTAGTCTCTTCAGGGCCCTGGGAGACCCAGTACTTC.

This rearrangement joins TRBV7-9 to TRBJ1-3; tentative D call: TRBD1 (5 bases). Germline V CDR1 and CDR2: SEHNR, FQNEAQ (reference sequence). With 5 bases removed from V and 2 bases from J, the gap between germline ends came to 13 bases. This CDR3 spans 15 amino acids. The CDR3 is CASSLSGGAGNTIYF. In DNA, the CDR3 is TGTGCCAGCAGCCTGAGCGGAGGGGCTGGAAACACCATATATTTT.

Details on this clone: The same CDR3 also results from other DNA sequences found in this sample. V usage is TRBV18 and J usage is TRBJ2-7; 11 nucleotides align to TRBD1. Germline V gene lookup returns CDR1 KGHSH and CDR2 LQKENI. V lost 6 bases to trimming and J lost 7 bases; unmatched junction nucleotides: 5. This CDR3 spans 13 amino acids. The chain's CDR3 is CASSPGTGGEQYF. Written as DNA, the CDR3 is TGTGCCAGCTCCCCCGGGACAGGGGGAGAGCAGTACTTC.

The CDR3 DNA reads TGTGCCAGCAGCCCCGGACTAGCGGTAAACAATGAGCAGTTCTTC. It encodes CASSPGLAVNNEQFF. The J gene is TRBJ2-1, the V gene TRBV11-2; 10 positions match TRBD2. CDR1 and CDR2 from the germline V gene are SGHAT and FQNNGV. The CDR3 spans 15 residues. V lost 5 bases to trimming and J lost 5 bases; unmatched junction nucleotides: 6.

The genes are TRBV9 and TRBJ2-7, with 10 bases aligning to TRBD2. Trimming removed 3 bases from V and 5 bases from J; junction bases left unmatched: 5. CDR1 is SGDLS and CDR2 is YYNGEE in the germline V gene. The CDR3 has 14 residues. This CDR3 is CASSAGLAVHEQYF. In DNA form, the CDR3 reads TGTGCCAGCAGCGCAGGACTAGCGGTCCACGAGCAGTACTTC.

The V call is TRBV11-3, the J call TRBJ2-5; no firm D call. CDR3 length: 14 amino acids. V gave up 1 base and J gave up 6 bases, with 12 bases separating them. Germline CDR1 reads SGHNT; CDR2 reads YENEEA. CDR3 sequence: CASSLGNGVKTQYF. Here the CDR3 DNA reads TGTGCCAGCAGCTTAGGTAACGGAGTAAAGACCCAGTACTTC.

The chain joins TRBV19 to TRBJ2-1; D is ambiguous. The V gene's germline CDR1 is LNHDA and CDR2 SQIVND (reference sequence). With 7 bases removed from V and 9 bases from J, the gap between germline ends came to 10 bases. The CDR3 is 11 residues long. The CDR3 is CASMEWGEQFF. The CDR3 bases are TGTGCCAGTATGGAGTGGGGTGAGCAGTTCTTC.

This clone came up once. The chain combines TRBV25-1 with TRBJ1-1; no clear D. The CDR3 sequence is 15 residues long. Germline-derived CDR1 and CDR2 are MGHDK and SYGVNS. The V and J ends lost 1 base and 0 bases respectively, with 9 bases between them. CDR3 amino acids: CASSESRGLNTEAFF. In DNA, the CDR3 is TGTGCCAGCAGTGAATCGCGAGGACTGAACACTGAAGCTTTCTTT. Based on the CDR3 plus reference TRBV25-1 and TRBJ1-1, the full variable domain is EADIYQTPRYLVIGTGKKITLECSQTMGHDKMYWYQQDPGMELHLIHYSYGVNSTEKGDLSSESTVSRIRTEHFPLTLESARPSHTSQYLCASSESRGLNTEAFFGQGTRLTVV.

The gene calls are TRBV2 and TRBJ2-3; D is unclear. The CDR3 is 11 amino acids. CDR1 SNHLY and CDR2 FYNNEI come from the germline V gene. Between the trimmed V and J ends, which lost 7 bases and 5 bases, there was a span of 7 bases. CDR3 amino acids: CASTTRDTQYF. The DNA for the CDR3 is TGTGCCAGCACCACGCGAGATACGCAGTATTTT.

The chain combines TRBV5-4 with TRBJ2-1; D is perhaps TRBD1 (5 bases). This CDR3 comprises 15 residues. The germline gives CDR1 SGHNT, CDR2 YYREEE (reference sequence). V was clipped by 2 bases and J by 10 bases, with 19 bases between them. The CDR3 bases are TGTGCCAGCAGCTTAAGACAGACGCCCAAGGGCGAGCAGTTCTTC. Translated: CASSLRQTPKGEQFF.

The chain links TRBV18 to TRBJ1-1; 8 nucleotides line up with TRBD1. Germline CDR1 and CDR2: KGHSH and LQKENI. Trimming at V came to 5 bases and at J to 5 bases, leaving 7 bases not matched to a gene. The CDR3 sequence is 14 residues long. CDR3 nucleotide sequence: TGTGCCAGCTCAATGGACAGGGTTGGGACTGAAGCTTTCTTT. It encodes CASSMDRVGTEAFF. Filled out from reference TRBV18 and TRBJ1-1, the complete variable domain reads NAGVMQNPRHLVRRRGQEARLRCSPMKGHSHVYWYRQLPEEGLKFMVYLQKENIIDESGMPKERFSAEFPKEGPSILRIQQVVRGDSAAYFCASSMDRVGTEAFFGQGTRLTVV.

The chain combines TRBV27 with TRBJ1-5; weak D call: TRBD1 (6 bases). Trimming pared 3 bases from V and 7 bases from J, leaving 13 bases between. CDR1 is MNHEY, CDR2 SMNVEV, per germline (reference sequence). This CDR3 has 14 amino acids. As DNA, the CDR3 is TGTGCCAGCAGTTTTGCACAGGGTAACCAGCCCCAGCATTTT. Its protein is CASSFAQGNQPQHF.

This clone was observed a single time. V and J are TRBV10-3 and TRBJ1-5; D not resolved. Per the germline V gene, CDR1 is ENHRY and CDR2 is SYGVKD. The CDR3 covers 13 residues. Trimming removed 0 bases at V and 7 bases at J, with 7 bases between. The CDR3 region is CAISESGQQPQHF. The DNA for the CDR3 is TGTGCCATCAGTGAGTCAGGGCAACAGCCCCAGCATTTT.

The CDR3 bases are TGCGCCAGCAGCTCCTTATCGGGACAGGGCGGCGAGCAGTACTTC. This codes for CASSSLSGQGGEQYF. The genes are TRBV5-1 and TRBJ2-7; TRBD1 matches 9 bases. The CDR3 covers 15 residues. Germline CDR1 reads SGHRS; CDR2 reads YFSETQ. J was trimmed by 6 bases and V by 3 bases; bases with no gene match: 10. Full variable domain (rest looked up from reference TRBV5-1 and TRBJ2-7): KAGVTQTPRYLIKTRGQQVTLSCSPISGHRSVSWYQQTPGQGLQFLFEYFSETQRNKGNFPGRFSGRQFSNSRSEMNVSTLELGDSALYLCASSSLSGQGGEQYFGPGTRLTVT.

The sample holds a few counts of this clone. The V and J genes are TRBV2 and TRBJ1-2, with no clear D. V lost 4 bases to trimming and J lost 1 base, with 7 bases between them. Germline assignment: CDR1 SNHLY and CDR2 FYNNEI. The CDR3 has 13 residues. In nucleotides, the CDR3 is TGTGCCAGCAGTGTTAAGGGTAACTATGGCTACACCTTC. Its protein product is CASSVKGNYGYTF. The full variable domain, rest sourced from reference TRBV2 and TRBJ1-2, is EPEVTQTPSHQVTQMGQEVILRCVPISNHLYFYWYRQILGQKVEFLVSFYNNEISEKSEIFDDQFSVERPDGSNFTLKIRSTKLEDSAMYFCASSVKGNYGYTFGSGTRLTVV.

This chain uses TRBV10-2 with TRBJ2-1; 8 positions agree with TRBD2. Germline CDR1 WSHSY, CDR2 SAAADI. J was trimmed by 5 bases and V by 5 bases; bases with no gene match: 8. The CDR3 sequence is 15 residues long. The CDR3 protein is CASSLTSGGNNEQFF. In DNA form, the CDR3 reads TGCGCCAGCAGTCTTACTAGCGGTGGGAACAATGAGCAGTTCTTC.

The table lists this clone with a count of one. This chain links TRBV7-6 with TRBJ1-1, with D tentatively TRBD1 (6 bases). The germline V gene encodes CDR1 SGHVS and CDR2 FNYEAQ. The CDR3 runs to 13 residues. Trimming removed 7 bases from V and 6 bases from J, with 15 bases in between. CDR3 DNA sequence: TGTGCCAGCACCTATTTACAGGGCCCTGAAGCTTTCTTT. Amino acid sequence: CASTYLQGPEAFF.

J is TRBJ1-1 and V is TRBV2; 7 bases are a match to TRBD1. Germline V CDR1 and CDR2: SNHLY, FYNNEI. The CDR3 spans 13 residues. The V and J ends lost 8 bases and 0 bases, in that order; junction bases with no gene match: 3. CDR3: CASGGQMNTEAFF. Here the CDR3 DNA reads TGTGCCAGCGGGGGACAGATGAACACTGAAGCTTTCTTT. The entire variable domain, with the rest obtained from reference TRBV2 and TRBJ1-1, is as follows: EPEVTQTPSHQVTQMGQEVILRCVPISNHLYFYWYRQILGQKVEFLVSFYNNEISEKSEIFDDQFSVERPDGSNFTLKIRSTKLEDSAMYFCASGGQMNTEAFFGQGTRLTVV.

CDR3 sequence reads: CASSLELAGVSEQYF. In DNA form, the CDR3 reads TGCGCCAGCAGCTTGGAACTAGCGGGGGTAAGCGAGCAGTACTTC. The rearrangement links TRBV5-1 to TRBJ2-7; 11 positions agree with TRBD2. Losses at the gene ends were 0 bases for V and 6 bases for J; bases not matched to a gene: 5. Germline values: CDR1 SGHRS, CDR2 YFSETQ. This CDR3 comprises 15 residues.

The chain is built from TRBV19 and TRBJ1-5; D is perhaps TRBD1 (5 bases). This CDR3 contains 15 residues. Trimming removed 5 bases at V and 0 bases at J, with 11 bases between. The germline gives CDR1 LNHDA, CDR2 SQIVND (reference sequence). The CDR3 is CASSVEGNSNQPQHF. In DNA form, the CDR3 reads TGTGCCAGTAGTGTTGAGGGGAATAGCAATCAGCCCCAGCATTTT.

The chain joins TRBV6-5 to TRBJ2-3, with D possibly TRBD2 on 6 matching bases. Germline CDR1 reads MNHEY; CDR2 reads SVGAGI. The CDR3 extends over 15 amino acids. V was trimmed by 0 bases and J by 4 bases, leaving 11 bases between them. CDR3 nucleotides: TGTGCCAGCAGTTACTCGGCGGGGTACGCAGATACGCAGTATTTT. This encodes CASSYSAGYADTQYF.